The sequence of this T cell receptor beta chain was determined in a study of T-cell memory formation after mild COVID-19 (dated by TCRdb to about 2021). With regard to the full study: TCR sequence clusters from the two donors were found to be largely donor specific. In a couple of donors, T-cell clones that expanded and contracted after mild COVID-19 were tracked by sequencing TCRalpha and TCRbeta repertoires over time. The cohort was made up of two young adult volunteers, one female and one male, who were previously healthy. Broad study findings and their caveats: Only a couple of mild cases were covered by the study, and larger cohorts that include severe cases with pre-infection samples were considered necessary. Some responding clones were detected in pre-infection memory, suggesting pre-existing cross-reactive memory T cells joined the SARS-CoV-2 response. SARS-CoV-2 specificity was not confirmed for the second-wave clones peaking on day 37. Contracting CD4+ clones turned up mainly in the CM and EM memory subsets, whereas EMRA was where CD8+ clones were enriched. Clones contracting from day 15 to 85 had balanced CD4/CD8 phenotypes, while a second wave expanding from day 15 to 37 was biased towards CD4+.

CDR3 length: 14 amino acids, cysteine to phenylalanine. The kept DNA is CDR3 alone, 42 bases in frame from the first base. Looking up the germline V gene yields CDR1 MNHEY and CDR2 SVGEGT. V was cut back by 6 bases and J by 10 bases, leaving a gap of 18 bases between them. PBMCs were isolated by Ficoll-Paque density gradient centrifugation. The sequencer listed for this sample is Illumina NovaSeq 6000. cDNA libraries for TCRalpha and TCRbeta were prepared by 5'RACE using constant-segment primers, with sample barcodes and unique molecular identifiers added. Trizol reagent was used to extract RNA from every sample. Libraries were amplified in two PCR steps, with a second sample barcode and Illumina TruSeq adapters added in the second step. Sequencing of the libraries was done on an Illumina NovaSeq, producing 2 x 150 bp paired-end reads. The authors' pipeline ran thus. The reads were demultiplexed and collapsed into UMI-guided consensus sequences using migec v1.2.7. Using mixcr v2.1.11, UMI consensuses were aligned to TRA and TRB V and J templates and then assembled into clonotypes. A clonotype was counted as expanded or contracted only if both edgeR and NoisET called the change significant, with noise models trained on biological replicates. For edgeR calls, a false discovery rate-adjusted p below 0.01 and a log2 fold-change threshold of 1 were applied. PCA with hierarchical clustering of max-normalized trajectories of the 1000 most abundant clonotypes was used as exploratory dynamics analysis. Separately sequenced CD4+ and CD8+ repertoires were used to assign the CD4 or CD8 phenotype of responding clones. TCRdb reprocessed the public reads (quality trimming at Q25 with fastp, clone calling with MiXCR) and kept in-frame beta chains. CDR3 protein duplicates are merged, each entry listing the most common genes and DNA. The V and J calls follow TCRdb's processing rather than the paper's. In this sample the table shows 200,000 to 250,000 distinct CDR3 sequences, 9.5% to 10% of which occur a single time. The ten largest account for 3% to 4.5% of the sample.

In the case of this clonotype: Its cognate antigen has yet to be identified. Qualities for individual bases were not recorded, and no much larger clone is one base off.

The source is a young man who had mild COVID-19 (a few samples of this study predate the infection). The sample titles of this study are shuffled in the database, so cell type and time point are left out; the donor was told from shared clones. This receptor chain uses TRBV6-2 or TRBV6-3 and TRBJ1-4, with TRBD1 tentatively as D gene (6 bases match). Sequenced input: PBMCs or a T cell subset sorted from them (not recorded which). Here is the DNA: TGTGCCAGCAGACGGGACATACCCGGGGGAAAACTGTTTTTT. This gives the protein CASRRDIPGGKLFF.